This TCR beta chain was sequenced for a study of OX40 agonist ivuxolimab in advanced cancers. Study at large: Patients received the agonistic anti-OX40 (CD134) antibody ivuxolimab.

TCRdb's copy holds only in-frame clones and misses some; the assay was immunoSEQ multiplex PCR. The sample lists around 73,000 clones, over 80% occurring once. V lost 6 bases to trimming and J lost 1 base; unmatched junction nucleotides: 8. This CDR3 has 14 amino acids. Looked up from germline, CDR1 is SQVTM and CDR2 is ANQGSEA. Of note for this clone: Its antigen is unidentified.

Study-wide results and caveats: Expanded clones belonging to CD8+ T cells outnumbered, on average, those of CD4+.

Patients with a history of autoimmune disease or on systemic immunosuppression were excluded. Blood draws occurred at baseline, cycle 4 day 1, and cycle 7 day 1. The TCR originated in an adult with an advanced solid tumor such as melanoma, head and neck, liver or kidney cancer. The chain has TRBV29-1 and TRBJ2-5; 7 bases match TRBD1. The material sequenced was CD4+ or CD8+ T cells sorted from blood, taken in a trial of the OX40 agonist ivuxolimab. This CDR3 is CSVMTGSSQETQYF. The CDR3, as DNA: TGCAGCGTGATGACAGGGTCATCCCAAGAGACCCAGTACTTC.